The 20 T cell receptor beta chains reported below all come from one sample, sequenced in a study of cytomegalovirus exposure and HLA in healthy donors. PCR involved 60 Vbeta and 13 Jbeta primers. Some clones are missing from TCRdb's copy, which holds only in-frame ones; the method was immunoSEQ multiplex PCR. The sample has some 180,000 clones, roughly 80% seen once; the top ten hold more than 1.1%. Sequencing was performed on PBMCs. The receptor source for this set is a girl aged 10 to 17 in good health and CMV-seropositive.

The chain carries TRBV18 and TRBJ1-1, with 10 nucleotides matching TRBD1. Germline-derived CDR1 and CDR2 are KGHSH and LQKENI. V lost 6 bases to trimming and J lost 1 base; unmatched junction nucleotides: 8. This CDR3 contains 16 residues. This CDR3 is CASSEGQGRWNTEAFF. The CDR3 coding sequence is TGTGCCAGCTCGGAGGGACAGGGGCGGTGGAACACTGAAGCTTTCTTT.

This chain connects TRBV5-6 to TRBJ2-1; TRBD2 aligns across 8 bases. The ends lost 4 bases at V and 3 bases at J; junction bases unmatched: 9. Germline V gives CDR1 SGHDT, CDR2 YYEEEE. The length of the CDR3 is 16 residues. The DNA for the CDR3 is TGTGCCAGCAGCGGAGTCACAGCGGGAGACTACAATGAGCAGTTCTTC. It yields the protein CASSGVTAGDYNEQFF.

This clone was observed a few times. The CDR3 DNA follows: TGTGCCAGCAGTGACGGTCAGGGAAGTGAAAAACTGTTTTTT. Its translation: CASSDGQGSEKLFF. The genes are TRBV6-4 and TRBJ1-4, with D possibly TRBD1 on 5 matching bases. Germline CDR1 reads MRHNA; CDR2 reads SNTAGT. This CDR3 is 14 amino acids long. V gave up 2 bases and J gave up 7 bases, with 11 bases separating them.

V and J are TRBV4-3 and TRBJ2-1; TRBD2 matches at 10 bases. CDR3 size: 15 residues. Germline V CDR1 and CDR2: LGHNA, YSLEER. Trimming took 1 base from V and 10 from J; bases not matched to a gene: 7. Written as DNA, the CDR3 is TGCGCCAGCAGCCAAGGGAGCGGGAGGGCAGAAGAGCAGTTCTTC. It yields the protein CASSQGSGRAEEQFF.

The rearrangement links TRBV6-4 to TRBJ1-2, with 8 bases aligning to TRBD1. Losses at the gene ends were 2 bases for V and 7 bases for J; bases not matched to a gene: 3. CDR3 length equals 13 residues. Germline V lookup: CDR1 MRHNA, CDR2 SNTAGT. The CDR3 DNA is TGTGCCAGCAGTGACGACAGGGGTTCTGGCTACACCTTC. Translated, it gives CASSDDRGSGYTF.

The chain couples TRBV6-5 to TRBJ2-7, with TRBD2 as a possible D gene (5 bases). The germline V gene encodes CDR1 MNHEY and CDR2 SVGAGI. The CDR3 length is 16 residues. Trimming pared 2 bases from V and 5 bases from J, leaving 19 bases between. CDR3 nucleotide sequence: TGTGCCAGCAGTTACACTCTGTCGGGAAGTGGCGACGAGCAGTACTTC. It yields the protein CASSYTLSGSGDEQYF.

V is TRBV18 and J is TRBJ1-4, with D perhaps TRBD1 (5 bases). The length of the CDR3 is 15 residues. Germline CDR1 KGHSH, CDR2 LQKENI. V was trimmed by 4 bases and J by 7 bases, leaving 16 bases between them. The CDR3 reads CASSLGQTGGEKLFF. CDR3 nucleotides: TGTGCCAGCTCACTAGGACAAACCGGGGGTGAAAAACTGTTTTTT.

The rearrangement uses TRBV6-6 and TRBJ1-5; D unresolved. Trimming removed 2 bases at V and 7 bases at J, with 9 bases between. Per germline, CDR1 MNHNY and CDR2 SVGAGI (reference sequence). CDR3 length equals 13 residues. The CDR3: CASSYEGLQPQHF. CDR3 in DNA: TGTGCCAGCAGTTACGAGGGTTTGCAGCCCCAGCATTTT.

This clone is a singleton in its sample. The rearrangement joins TRBV5-4 to TRBJ1-4, with TRBD1 as a possible D gene (5 bases). CDR1 and CDR2 (germline): SGHNT, YYREEE (reference sequence). This CDR3 is 15 amino acids long. V was cut by 0 bases and J by 2 bases, with 8 bases left in between. This CDR3 is CASSLAGETNEKLFF. CDR3 coding DNA: TGTGCCAGCAGCTTGGCGGGGGAGACTAATGAAAAACTGTTTTTT.

J is TRBJ1-2 and V is TRBV19; 11 positions agree with TRBD1. Germline trimming cut 7 bases from V and 8 bases from J; bases unmatched to any gene: 15. Germline CDR1 is LNHDA and CDR2 is SQIVND (reference sequence). This CDR3 is 16 amino acids long. CDR3: CASIPAGTGGSLGYTF. The CDR3 DNA sequence: TGTGCCAGTATCCCCGCCGGGACAGGGGGTTCCTTAGGCTACACCTTC.

V is TRBV25-1 and J is TRBJ2-2, with 9 nucleotides matching TRBD1. CDR1 and CDR2 (germline): MGHDK, SYGVNS. This CDR3 spans 17 amino acids. Trimming took 5 bases from V and 3 from J; bases not matched to a gene: 10. The CDR3 nucleotides are TGTGCCAGCAGTCTACTGTCCGGGACAGGGCACACCGGGGAGCTGTTTTTT. This encodes CASSLLSGTGHTGELFF.

J is TRBJ2-7 and V is TRBV7-8, with TRBD2 matching over 10 bases. Germline CDR1 SGHVS, CDR2 FQNEAQ. The J segment lost 0 bases and the V segment lost 5 bases, leaving 4 bases of the junction unmatched. The CDR3 loop spans 15 amino acids. CDR3 DNA sequence: TGTGCCAGCAGCCGAACTAGCGGGACCTCCTACGAGCAGTACTTC. Amino acid sequence: CASSRTSGTSYEQYF.

V and J are TRBV6-5 and TRBJ2-3, with 7 bases aligning to TRBD2. Germline CDR1 and CDR2: MNHEY and SVGAGI. Trimming cost V 2 bases and J 4 bases; bases outside gene matches: 6. The CDR3 runs to 15 residues. The CDR3 DNA is TGTGCCAGCAGTTACGTCGGGAGGAAAGCAGATACGCAGTATTTT. This encodes CASSYVGRKADTQYF.

The rearrangement uses TRBV30 and TRBJ2-3; 8 nucleotides align to TRBD2. V was pared by 0 bases and J by 3 bases, with 2 bases of the junction left unmatched. This CDR3 has 14 residues. Germline V gene lookup returns CDR1 GTSNPN and CDR2 SVGIG (reference sequence). The CDR3 DNA sequence: TGTGCCTGGAGTGTAAGCGGGAGAACAGATACGCAGTATTTT. It encodes CAWSVSGRTDTQYF.

This clone came up a few times. The rearrangement uses TRBV5-6 and TRBJ1-1; 7 nucleotides align to TRBD1. CDR1 SGHDT and CDR2 YYEEEE come from the germline V gene. CDR3 length equals 16 residues. Unmatched junction bases numbered 10, after V lost 5 bases and J lost 0 bases. The CDR3 region has the DNA TGTGCCAGCAGACCTGGGACAGCGAAGGTGAACACTGAAGCTTTCTTT. Its protein product is CASRPGTAKVNTEAFF.

The V gene is TRBV7-6, the J gene TRBJ2-1; tentative D call: TRBD2 (5 bases). CDR1 is SGHVS, CDR2 FNYEAQ, per germline. Trimming stripped 5 bases from V and 0 bases from J, with 29 bases between. There are 21 residues in the CDR3. CDR3 sequence: CASSLLASRLVRKGSYNEQFF. The CDR3 DNA follows: TGTGCCAGCAGCCTCCTAGCCAGTAGGTTGGTGCGAAAGGGCTCCTACAATGAGCAGTTCTTC.

The rearrangement links TRBV21-1 to TRBJ2-4; the table names TRBD2, a call not compared with the DNA. TRBV21-1 corresponds to a pseudogene. The CDR3 covers 17 residues. The CDR3 nucleotides are TGTGCCAGCAGCAAAGCGCGGGTGATTGGAGCCAAAAACATTCAGTACTTC. As protein: CASSKARVIGAKNIQYF.

The V and J genes are TRBV6-5 and TRBJ2-4; D is perhaps TRBD1 (5 bases). The ends were cut back, 5 bases at V and 1 base at J, with 12 bases in the middle. This CDR3 spans 15 amino acids. Looked up from germline, CDR1 is MNHEY and CDR2 is SVGAGI. Here the CDR3 reads CASSTLSGAKNIQYF. DNA for the CDR3: TGTGCCAGCAGTACATTGTCAGGGGCCAAAAACATTCAGTACTTC.

The J gene is TRBJ2-1, the V gene TRBV9, with 7 nucleotides matching TRBD2. The CDR3 loop spans 15 amino acids. V gave up 1 base and J gave up 5 bases; unmatched junction bases: 6. The germline gives CDR1 SGDLS, CDR2 YYNGEE. The CDR3 spells CASSVWSGINNEQFF. DNA of the CDR3: TGTGCCAGCAGCGTATGGAGCGGGATAAACAATGAGCAGTTCTTC.

The V call is TRBV7-2, the J call TRBJ1-4; a possible D gene is TRBD1 (6 bases). V lost 1 base and J 8 bases, leaving 14 bases between the germline ends. The germline CDR1 and CDR2 sequences are SGHTA and FQGNSA. The CDR3 sequence is 15 residues long. The CDR3 coding sequence is TGTGCCAGCAGCTTAGGAGGTACAGGGAAGGAAAAACTGTTTTTT. It yields the protein CASSLGGTGKEKLFF.